The rows below give T cell receptor beta chains drawn from one sample of a study of T-cell memory formation after mild COVID-19. TCRdb re-called the 5' RACE reads with MiXCR, one entry per CDR3 protein. The sample holds a few hundred thousand distinct CDR3 sequences, 20% to 30% seen once. The specimen was PBMCs or a T cell subset sorted from them (not recorded which). These TCRs come from an adult woman who had mild COVID-19 (a few samples of this study predate the infection). Cell type and time point are not known. CDR3s include the opening cysteine and the closing phenylalanine or tryptophan. Fields, in order: clone size, CDR3 length, D gene, V gene, J gene, CDR3 DNA, CDR3 protein. D genes are given only for firm matches. Size values are once, few and many counts, or a class for expanded clones, and some rows have none.

size: -; length: 13; D: TRBD2; V: TRBV6-2/TRBV6-3; J: TRBJ2-7; DNA: TGTGCCAGCAGTTACTCGACTAGCGCGGAGCAGTACTTC; CDR3: CASSYSTSAEQYF
size: -; length: 15; D: TRBD1; V: TRBV27; J: TRBJ2-4; DNA: TGTGCCAGCCGGGGCGGGACAGGGACCAAAAACATTCAGTACTTC; CDR3: CASRGGTGTKNIQYF
size: -; length: 12; D: -; V: TRBV5-1; J: TRBJ2-1; DNA: TGCGCCAGCACCGAAGGAGTCGGTGAGCAGTTCTTC; CDR3: CASTEGVGEQFF
size: few; length: 16; D: -; V: TRBV5-6; J: TRBJ1-1; DNA: TGTGCCAGCAGCGGCAGCTGGGGGAGCATGAACACTGAAGCTTTCTTT; CDR3: CASSGSWGSMNTEAFF
size: few; length: 17; D: -; V: TRBV20-1; J: TRBJ1-6; DNA: TGCAGTGCTAGAGACCCCAGCACGAACGCCTATAATTCACCCCTCCACTTT; CDR3: CSARDPSTNAYNSPLHF
size: -; length: 14; D: -; V: TRBV7-9; J: TRBJ2-3; DNA: TGTGCCAGCAGCTCAACGGACGCCACAGATACGCAGTATTTT; CDR3: CASSSTDATDTQYF
size: -; length: 16; D: -; V: TRBV5-1; J: TRBJ1-4; DNA: TGCGCCAGCAGCTTGGGCCCGACAGCCGCCCTAGAAAAACTGTTTTTT; CDR3: CASSLGPTAALEKLFF
size: -; length: 15; D: -; V: TRBV27; J: TRBJ2-7; DNA: TGTGCCAGCAGTTTAAGGCCTAGCGTCTCCTACGAGCAGTACTTC; CDR3: CASSLRPSVSYEQYF
size: -; length: 13; D: -; V: TRBV7-8; J: TRBJ2-7; DNA: TGTGCCAGCAGCTTAGGAATCGATCGCGAGCAGTACTTC; CDR3: CASSLGIDREQYF
size: -; length: 17; D: TRBD2; V: TRBV15; J: TRBJ2-2; DNA: TGTGCCACCAGCAAACATGGACTAGCGGGGAACACCGGGGAGCTGTTTTTT; CDR3: CATSKHGLAGNTGELFF
size: -; length: 18; D: -; V: TRBV20-1; J: TRBJ2-5; DNA: TGCAGTGCTAGAGATGGATCCGTGGGCAGGGCCATCCAAGAGACCCAGTACTTC; CDR3: CSARDGSVGRAIQETQYF
size: few; length: 11; D: -; V: TRBV14; J: TRBJ2-3; DNA: TGTGCCAGCAGCCAAGGTTTCACGCAGTATTTT; CDR3: CASSQGFTQYF
size: -; length: 13; D: TRBD1; V: TRBV29-1; J: TRBJ2-3; DNA: TGCAGCGTTGAACTACAGGGGGTAGATACGCAGTATTTT; CDR3: CSVELQGVDTQYF
size: -; length: 14; D: TRBD1; V: TRBV4-1; J: TRBJ1-1; DNA: TGCGCCAGCAGCCTTATACAGGGGAGCACTGAAGCTTTCTTT; CDR3: CASSLIQGSTEAFF
size: few; length: 14; D: TRBD1; V: TRBV30; J: TRBJ1-6; DNA: TGTGCCTGGAGTCGACAGGGTGGGAATTCACCCCTCCACTTT; CDR3: CAWSRQGGNSPLHF
size: -; length: 16; D: -; V: TRBV11-2; J: TRBJ2-7; DNA: TGTGCCAGCAGAACCTGGGGCCAGCGGTCGACCTACGAGCAGTACTTC; CDR3: CASRTWGQRSTYEQYF
size: -; length: 16; D: TRBD2; V: TRBV5-1; J: TRBJ2-3; DNA: TGCGCCAGCAGCTTCGGAGCGGGGGGGCCCGGAGATACGCAGTATTTT; CDR3: CASSFGAGGPGDTQYF
size: -; length: 12; D: -; V: TRBV10-3; J: TRBJ1-2; DNA: TGTGCCATCAGTCCCGGACAGATAAGCTACACCTTC; CDR3: CAISPGQISYTF
size: -; length: 15; D: TRBD1; V: TRBV7-9; J: TRBJ1-6; DNA: TGTGCCAGCACCCCAGGGGGAGGGATGTATTCACCCCTCCACTTT; CDR3: CASTPGGGMYSPLHF
size: -; length: 15; D: -; V: TRBV12-3/TRBV12-4; J: TRBJ2-6; DNA: TGTGCCAGCAGCCGACTGGGCTCTGGGGCCAACGTCCTGACTTTC; CDR3: CASSRLGSGANVLTF
size: -; length: 16; D: -; V: TRBV5-6; J: TRBJ2-1; DNA: TGTGCCAGCAGCTCCGTACTTGACAGATATACCAATGAGCAGTTCTTC; CDR3: CASSSVLDRYTNEQFF
size: once; length: 17; D: TRBD2; V: TRBV3-1; J: TRBJ2-1; DNA: TGTGCCAGCAGCCCCCAGCAGGGAGGGAACCTCTACAATGAGCAGTTCTTC; CDR3: CASSPQQGGNLYNEQFF
size: -; length: 13; D: TRBD2; V: TRBV30; J: TRBJ2-5; DNA: TGTGCCTCCCAAAGGTCTAGCGGGGGGACCCAGTACTTC; CDR3: CASQRSSGGTQYF
size: -; length: 14; D: -; V: TRBV19; J: TRBJ2-7; DNA: TGTGCCAGTAGTATAACCCCCCTGGGAGAAGAGCAGTACTTC; CDR3: CASSITPLGEEQYF
size: few; length: 17; D: TRBD2; V: TRBV9; J: TRBJ2-7; DNA: TGTGCCAGCAGCGTAGGAATTGGACTAGCTTTATTGAACGAGCAGTACTTC; CDR3: CASSVGIGLALLNEQYF
size: -; length: 15; D: -; V: TRBV9; J: TRBJ1-4; DNA: TGTGCCAGCAGCGTAGGTGGAGGGCCTGGCGAAAAACTGTTTTTT; CDR3: CASSVGGGPGEKLFF
size: -; length: 12; D: -; V: TRBV30; J: TRBJ2-4; DNA: TGTGCCTGGAGTGAATACAGTGGGATTCAGTACTTC; CDR3: CAWSEYSGIQYF
size: few; length: 9; D: -; V: TRBV30; J: TRBJ1-2; DNA: TGTGCCTTAGGGGACGGCTACACCTTC; CDR3: CALGDGYTF
size: few; length: 15; D: -; V: TRBV20-1; J: TRBJ1-1; DNA: TGCAGTGCTAGAGATCAACAGGGCAGGAACACTGAAGCTTTCTTT; CDR3: CSARDQQGRNTEAFF
size: -; length: 16; D: TRBD2; V: TRBV5-1; J: TRBJ2-3; DNA: TGCGCCAGCAGCCTCCTTAGCGGGAGGAACACAGATACGCAGTATTTT; CDR3: CASSLLSGRNTDTQYF
size: -; length: 17; D: -; V: TRBV4-3; J: TRBJ1-2; DNA: TGCGCCAGCAGCCAAGATATGTTAGAGGCCGGGGAAGATGGCTACACCTTC; CDR3: CASSQDMLEAGEDGYTF
size: -; length: 16; D: -; V: TRBV4-1; J: TRBJ2-3; DNA: TGCGCCAGCAGCCAAGATTCGGGGATTGTGGCAGATACGCAGTATTTT; CDR3: CASSQDSGIVADTQYF
size: once; length: 15; D: TRBD1; V: TRBV19; J: TRBJ1-5; DNA: TGTGCCAGTAGTTCCTTGGACAGGGGACGTCAGCCCCAGCATTTT; CDR3: CASSSLDRGRQPQHF
size: -; length: 16; D: -; V: TRBV4-2; J: TRBJ2-2; DNA: TGTGCCAGCAGCCAAAACGGAGGACTACGCACCGGGGAGCTGTTTTTT; CDR3: CASSQNGGLRTGELFF
size: -; length: 13; D: -; V: TRBV29-1; J: TRBJ2-5; DNA: TGCAGCGTTGCCAGACAGACCCAAGAGACCCAGTACTTC; CDR3: CSVARQTQETQYF
size: few; length: 12; D: -; V: TRBV30; J: TRBJ2-1; DNA: TGTGCCTGGAGTGACCCTCCCTATGAGCAGTTCTTC; CDR3: CAWSDPPYEQFF
size: few; length: 11; D: -; V: TRBV30; J: TRBJ1-1; DNA: TGTGCCTGGGTCTTGGGGACTGAAGCTTTCTTT; CDR3: CAWVLGTEAFF
size: -; length: 13; D: TRBD1; V: TRBV5-1; J: TRBJ2-5; DNA: TGCGCCAGCAGCGTACAGGGGGAAGAGACCCAGTACTTC; CDR3: CASSVQGEETQYF
size: -; length: 14; D: -; V: TRBV5-1; J: TRBJ1-5; DNA: TGCGCCAGCAGCTTGCCCGGGGTAGGACAGCCCCAGCATTTT; CDR3: CASSLPGVGQPQHF
size: many; length: 15; D: -; V: TRBV7-9; J: TRBJ1-1; DNA: TGTGCCAGCAGCTTAGGACAGACTACCTACACTGAAGCTTTCTTT; CDR3: CASSLGQTTYTEAFF
size: -; length: 16; D: TRBD1; V: TRBV13; J: TRBJ2-5; DNA: TGTGCCAGCAGCCGAAGGACAGGTGGAGGAGGAGAGACCCAGTACTTC; CDR3: CASSRRTGGGGETQYF
size: few; length: 14; D: -; V: TRBV7-8; J: TRBJ2-5; DNA: TGTGCCAGCAGCTTTGGGGGCCTCCAAGAGACCCAGTACTTC; CDR3: CASSFGGLQETQYF
size: -; length: 13; D: TRBD1; V: TRBV19; J: TRBJ2-7; DNA: TGTGCCAGTGGGACAGGGGCACCTACGGAGCAGTACTTC; CDR3: CASGTGAPTEQYF
size: once; length: 14; D: TRBD1; V: TRBV20-1; J: TRBJ1-1; DNA: TGCAGTGCTAGCCGGGACAGGGCGAACACTGAAGCTTTCTTT; CDR3: CSASRDRANTEAFF
size: -; length: 13; D: -; V: TRBV27; J: TRBJ2-6; DNA: TGTGCCAGCACCAGCTCTGGGGCCAACGTCCTGACTTTC; CDR3: CASTSSGANVLTF
size: -; length: 15; D: TRBD2; V: TRBV6-6; J: TRBJ2-7; DNA: TGTGCCAGCAGCCCCAGACTAGCGGGAACCTACGAGCAGTACTTC; CDR3: CASSPRLAGTYEQYF
size: -; length: 15; D: TRBD2; V: TRBV12-3/TRBV12-4; J: TRBJ2-7; DNA: TGTGCCAGCAGCCGACTAGCGGGAGGCCTGTACGAGCAGTACTTC; CDR3: CASSRLAGGLYEQYF